The rows below give T cell receptor beta chains drawn from one sample of a study of control samples from healthy donors and cancer patients. Profiled with immunoSEQ multiplex PCR; TCRdb holds only in-frame clones, not every one. The sample has about 120,000 clones, around 88% seen once. Material for sequencing was blood. These receptors came from a man aged 35 to 55 in good health. Both conserved end residues are trimmed from each CDR3.

len: 12
v_gene: TRBV9
CDR3aa: ASSVGEARYGYT

len: 16
v_gene: TRBV6-2/TRBV6-3
CDR3aa: ASSTYRPGHPMNTEAF

len: 11
v_gene: TRBV18
CDR3aa: ASSSDRNYGYT

len: 10
v_gene: TRBV11-3
CDR3aa: ASSSSSYEQY

len: 13
v_gene: TRBV7-2
CDR3aa: ASSLVQGSGNTIY

len: 11
v_gene: TRBV11-3
CDR3aa: ASSLGWRNTIY

len: 12
v_gene: TRBV5-6
CDR3aa: ASSLRVSNQPQH

len: 13
v_gene: TRBV19
CDR3aa: ASSILGTEGEKLF

len: 13
v_gene: TRBV30
CDR3aa: AWSVLSQNNSPLH

len: 13
v_gene: TRBV7-6
CDR3aa: ASSLGTANTGELF

len: 10
v_gene: TRBV5-6
CDR3aa: ASSKDYYEQY

len: 11
v_gene: TRBV5-6
CDR3aa: ASSRGTIQPQH

len: 15
v_gene: TRBV3-1/TRBV3-2
CDR3aa: ASSQTPGRGIGNTIY

len: 12
v_gene: TRBV7-7
CDR3aa: ASSKLPSVNEQF

len: 13
v_gene: TRBV3-1/TRBV3-2
CDR3aa: ASSQDHRGGSPLH

len: 13
v_gene: TRBV24-1
CDR3aa: AIQRSGTNTGELF

len: 11
v_gene: TRBV28
CDR3aa: ASRAGFGNEQF

len: 11
v_gene: TRBV6-5
CDR3aa: ASSYQGQGAAF

len: 14
v_gene: TRBV27
CDR3aa: ASSTHTGRGNEKLF

len: 14
v_gene: TRBV5-1
CDR3aa: ASSINRDRFTDTQY

len: 14
v_gene: TRBV7-9
CDR3aa: ASSLRSSGGGETQY

len: 14
v_gene: TRBV7-9
CDR3aa: ASSLYSPLKGEKLF